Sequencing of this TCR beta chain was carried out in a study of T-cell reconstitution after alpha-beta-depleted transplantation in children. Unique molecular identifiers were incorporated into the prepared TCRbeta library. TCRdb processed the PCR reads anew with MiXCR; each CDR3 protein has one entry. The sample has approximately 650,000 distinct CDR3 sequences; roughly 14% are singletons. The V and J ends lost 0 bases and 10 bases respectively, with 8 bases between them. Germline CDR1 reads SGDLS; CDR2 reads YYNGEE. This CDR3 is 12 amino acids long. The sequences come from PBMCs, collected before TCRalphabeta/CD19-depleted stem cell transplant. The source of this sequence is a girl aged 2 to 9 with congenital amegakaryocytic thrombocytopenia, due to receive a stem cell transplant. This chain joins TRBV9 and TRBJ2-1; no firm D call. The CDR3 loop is CASSVAESEQFF. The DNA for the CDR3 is TGTGCCAGCAGCGTAGCTGAATCGGAGCAGTTCTTC.